This TCR beta chain was identified in a study of T cells after yellow fever vaccination. With regard to this clonotype: The antigen is unknown.

5'RACE template switching added a universal primer site and UMIs to TCR cDNA. Each CDR3 protein is one row after TCRdb ran MiXCR on the 5' RACE reads. The profile shows some 73,000 distinct CDR3 sequences, almost 8% of them singletons. Study-wide results and limits: Detected again after the booster were most primary-vaccination clones, at almost 97% CD4 and about 90% CD8.

The specimen was CD8+ T cells sorted from PBMCs, collected on the day of the yellow fever booster vaccination. This clonotype was obtained from a man aged 25 to 40 who received the YFV17D yellow fever vaccine.

CDR3: CASSYYASTDTQYF. The DNA for the CDR3 is TGTGCCAGCAGTTACTATGCTAGCACAGATACGCAGTATTTT. The chain joins TRBV6-5 to TRBJ2-3; D is uncertain. This CDR3 is built from 14 residues. Germline CDR1 reads MNHEY; CDR2 reads SVGAGI. Trimming took off 1 base at V and 0 bases at J, with 5 bases between the two ends.